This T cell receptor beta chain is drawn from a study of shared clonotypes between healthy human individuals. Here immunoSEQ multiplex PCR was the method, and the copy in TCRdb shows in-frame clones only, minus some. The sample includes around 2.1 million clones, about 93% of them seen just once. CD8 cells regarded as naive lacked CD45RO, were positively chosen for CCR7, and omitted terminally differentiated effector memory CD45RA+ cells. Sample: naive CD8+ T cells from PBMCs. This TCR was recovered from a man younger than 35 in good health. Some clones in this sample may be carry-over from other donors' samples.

The CDR3 loop is CASSLARLGLGYEQYF. Here the CDR3 DNA reads TGTGCCAGCAGCTTGGCCCGGTTAGGACTAGGGTACGAGCAGTACTTC. This rearrangement joins TRBV5-6 to TRBJ2-7; 7 bases fit TRBD2. After removal of 0 bases from V and 4 bases from J, the junction contained 10 bases not matched to a gene. The CDR3 is 16 amino acids. CDR1 is SGHDT, CDR2 YYEEEE, per germline.